This T cell receptor beta chain was captured in a study of blood T cell repertoires in COVID-19. Study information: From T cells, B-cell-depleted T cells, or PBMCs came the material, which was cDNA or gDNA.

The J segment lost 7 bases and the V segment lost 4 bases, leaving 10 bases of the junction unmatched. Per germline, CDR1 SGHRS and CDR2 YFSETQ. The CDR3 loop spans 14 amino acids. In the original analysis: Amplifying reference gene primers gave estimates of nucleated cell counts. The assay was immunoSEQ multiplex PCR, and TCRdb's table has in-frame clones only and misses some. Clone size and the V and J calls come from that table; the DNA yielded D and trimming. The profile shows under 250,000 clones, around 83% of them singletons. The clonotype originates from a woman aged 45-59 years with acute or convalescent COVID-19. The chain links TRBV5-1 to TRBJ1-2; 7 nucleotides line up with TRBD1. Sequencing was carried out using peripheral blood. The CDR3 DNA follows: TGCGCCAGCAGCACGGGACAGCCGGGGAGTGGCTACACCTTC. Protein sequence: CASSTGQPGSGYTF.